The 7 T cell receptor beta chains in this list originate from one sample, sequenced in a study of tumor and adjacent non-tumor tissue in lung cancer. This sample's RNA came from whole unsorted tissue. A modified ARM-PCR protocol with three rounds of nested PCR amplified TCRbeta. TCRdb called the multiplex PCR reads again in MiXCR, with one record for every CDR3 protein. The profile shows 65,000 to 80,000 distinct CDR3 sequences, about 80% of them singletons. The source material was lung tumor tissue. The origin of the receptors is a man in his 60s with non-small cell lung cancer.

Turning to this clonotype: A much larger clone differs by one base, so this may be a read error. The V call is TRBV10-2, the J call TRBJ1-2; D not resolved. Germline V gene data show CDR1 as WSHSY and CDR2 as SAAADI. This CDR3 is built from 13 residues. The CDR3 coding sequence is TGCGCCACGACGGGCAGCCTCCCCTATGACTACACCTTC. This sequence encodes CATTGSLPYDYTF.

J is TRBJ2-2 and V is TRBV28, with 11 nucleotides matching TRBD1. From germline, CDR1 is MDHEN and CDR2 SYDVKM. With V trimmed by 7 bases and J by 8 bases, 12 bases remained unmatched. The CDR3 contains 16 residues. CDR3 sequence: CASTPAGTGGPGELFF. The CDR3 nucleotides are TGTGCCAGCACCCCCGCCGGGACAGGGGGGCCTGGGGAGCTGTTTTTT.

The table lists this clonotype with a few counts. A junction boundary mismatches the germline segment, possibly from a read error. J is TRBJ2-7 and V is TRBV20-1, with TRBD2 as a possible D gene (6 bases). The CDR3 extends over 13 amino acids. Per the germline V gene, CDR1 is DFQATT and CDR2 is SNEGSKA (reference sequence). The CDR3 loop is CSGLAEKSCEQYF. CDR3 DNA: TGCAGTGGATTAGCGGAGAAGTCCTGCGAGCAGTACTTC.

About this clonotype: A junction boundary mismatches the germline segment, possibly from a read error. The chain has TRBV10-2 and TRBJ2-7; tentatively, D is TRBD1 (6 bases). Germline V CDR1 and CDR2: WSHSY, SAAADI. This CDR3 has 13 amino acids. CDR3 sequence (DNA): TGCGCCAGCAGTGGTGGCAGGGGCAACGAGCACTACTTC. Translating gives CASSGGRGNEHYF.

About this clonotype: One end of the junction varies from germline; a read error may be responsible. This chain links TRBV12-5 with TRBJ2-1; the match to TRBD1 covers 9 bases. Per germline, CDR1 LGHNT and CDR2 FRNRAP. The CDR3 length is 15 residues. Written as DNA, the CDR3 is TGTGCTAGTGGTCACGGGACAGGGAGGAAGAATGAGCAGTTATTC. It is translated as CASGHGTGRKNEQLF.

The chain combines TRBV5-6 with TRBJ2-3; 8 positions agree with TRBD1. With 6 bases clipped from V and 9 bases from J, the junction kept 12 bases outside the gene matches. The CDR3 has 14 residues. Germline V gene data show CDR1 as SGHDT and CDR2 as YYEEEE. The CDR3 is CASNWGQAVKTQYF. The CDR3 DNA follows: TGTGCCAGCAACTGGGGACAGGCGGTAAAAACGCAGTATTTT.

This clonotype occurred many times. V and J are TRBV30 and TRBJ2-7; 9 bases map to TRBD1. The V gene's germline CDR1 is GTSNPN and CDR2 SVGIG (reference sequence). J gave up 4 bases and V 5 bases, and 6 bases lay outside the gene matches. The CDR3 is 13 residues long. In DNA form, the CDR3 reads TGTGCCTGGCGGGGACAGGGATTGTACGAGCAGTACTTC. It is translated as CAWRGQGLYEQYF. Full variable domain (rest looked up from reference TRBV30 and TRBJ2-7): SQTIHQWPATLVQPVGSPLSLECTVEGTSNPNLYWYRQAAGRGLQLLFYSVGIGQISSEVPQNLSASRPQDRQFILSSKKLLLSDSGFYLCAWRGQGLYEQYFGPGTRLTVT.